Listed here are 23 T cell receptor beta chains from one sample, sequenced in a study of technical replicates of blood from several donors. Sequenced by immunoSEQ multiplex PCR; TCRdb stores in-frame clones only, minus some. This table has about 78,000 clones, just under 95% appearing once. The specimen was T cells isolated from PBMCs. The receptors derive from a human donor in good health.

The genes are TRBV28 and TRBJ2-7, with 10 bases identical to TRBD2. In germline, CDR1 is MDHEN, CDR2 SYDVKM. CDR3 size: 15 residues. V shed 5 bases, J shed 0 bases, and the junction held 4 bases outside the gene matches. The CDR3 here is CASSGRTSGSYEQYF. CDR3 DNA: TGTGCCAGCAGTGGACGGACTAGCGGCTCCTACGAGCAGTACTTC.

The CDR3 protein is CASIRGFNTEAFF. In DNA form, the CDR3 reads TGTGCCAGCATCCGAGGGTTCAACACTGAAGCTTTCTTT. The chain recombines TRBV2 with TRBJ1-1, with D hard to call. The CDR3 loop spans 13 amino acids. Trimming took 7 bases from V and 2 from J, leaving 11 bases between them. From germline, CDR1 is SNHLY and CDR2 FYNNEI.

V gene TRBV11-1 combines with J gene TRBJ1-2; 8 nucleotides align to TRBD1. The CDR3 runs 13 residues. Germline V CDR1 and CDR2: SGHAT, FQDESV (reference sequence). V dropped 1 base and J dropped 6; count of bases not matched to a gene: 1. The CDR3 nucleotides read TGTGCCAGCAGCTTAGTGACAGGGGATGGCTACACCTTC. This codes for CASSLVTGDGYTF.

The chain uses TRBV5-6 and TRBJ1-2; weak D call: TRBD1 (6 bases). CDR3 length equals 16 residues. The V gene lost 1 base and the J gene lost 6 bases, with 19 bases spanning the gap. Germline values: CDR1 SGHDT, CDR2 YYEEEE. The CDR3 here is CASSLFGTKDRNGYTF. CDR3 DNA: TGTGCCAGCAGCTTGTTCGGGACAAAGGACCGGAATGGCTACACCTTC.

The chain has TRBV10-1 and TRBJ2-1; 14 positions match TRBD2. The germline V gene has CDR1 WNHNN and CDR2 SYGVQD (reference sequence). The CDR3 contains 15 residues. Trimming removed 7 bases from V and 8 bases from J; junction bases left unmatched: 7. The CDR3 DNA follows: TGCGCCAGCAATGGGGGACTAGCGGGGGTCGATGAGCAGTTCTTC. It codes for CASNGGLAGVDEQFF.

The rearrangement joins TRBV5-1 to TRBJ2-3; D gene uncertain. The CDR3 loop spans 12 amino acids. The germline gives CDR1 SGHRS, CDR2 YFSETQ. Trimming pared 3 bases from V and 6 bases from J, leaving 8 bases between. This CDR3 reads CASSSYLDTQYF. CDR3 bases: TGCGCCAGCAGCTCCTATTTGGATACGCAGTATTTT.

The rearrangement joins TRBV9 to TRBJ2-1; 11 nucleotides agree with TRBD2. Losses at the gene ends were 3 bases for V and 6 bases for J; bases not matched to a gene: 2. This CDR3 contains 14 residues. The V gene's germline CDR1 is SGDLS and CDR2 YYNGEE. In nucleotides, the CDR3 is TGTGCCAGCAGCGGGACTAGCGGGCTCAATGAGCAGTTCTTC. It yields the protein CASSGTSGLNEQFF.

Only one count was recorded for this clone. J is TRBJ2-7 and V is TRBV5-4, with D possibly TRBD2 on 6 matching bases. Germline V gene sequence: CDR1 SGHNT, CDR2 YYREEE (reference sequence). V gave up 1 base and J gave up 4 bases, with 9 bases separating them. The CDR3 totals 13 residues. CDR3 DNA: TGTGCCAGCAGCTTGTATCGGGGGTACGAGCAGTACTTC. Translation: CASSLYRGYEQYF.

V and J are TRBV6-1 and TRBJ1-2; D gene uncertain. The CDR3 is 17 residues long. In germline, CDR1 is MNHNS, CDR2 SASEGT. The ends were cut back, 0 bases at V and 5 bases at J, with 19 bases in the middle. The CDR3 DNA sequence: TGTGCCAGCAGTGAAGCGCGGAGCAGTGCTGACCTTTATGGCTACACCTTC. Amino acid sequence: CASSEARSSADLYGYTF.

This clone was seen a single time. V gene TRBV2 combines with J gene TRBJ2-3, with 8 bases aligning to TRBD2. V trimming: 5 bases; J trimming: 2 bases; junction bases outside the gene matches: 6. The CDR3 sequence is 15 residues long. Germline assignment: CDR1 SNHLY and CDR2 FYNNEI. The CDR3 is CASSPGLAITDTQYF. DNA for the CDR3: TGTGCCAGCAGTCCCGGACTAGCCATCACAGATACGCAGTATTTT.

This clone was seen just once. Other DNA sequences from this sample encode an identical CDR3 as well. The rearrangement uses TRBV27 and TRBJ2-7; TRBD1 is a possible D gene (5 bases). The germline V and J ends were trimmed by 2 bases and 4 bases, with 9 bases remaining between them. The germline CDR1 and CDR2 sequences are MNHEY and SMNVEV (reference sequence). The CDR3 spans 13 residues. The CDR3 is CASSLAGPYEQYF. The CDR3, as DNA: TGTGCCAGCAGTTTAGCAGGGCCGTACGAGCAGTACTTC.

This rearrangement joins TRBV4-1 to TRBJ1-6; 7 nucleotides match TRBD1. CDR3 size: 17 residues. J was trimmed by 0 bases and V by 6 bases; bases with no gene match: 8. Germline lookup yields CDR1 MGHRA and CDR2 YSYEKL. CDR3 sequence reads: CASSRTGHSSYNSPLHF. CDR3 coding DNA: TGCGCCAGCAGTCGGACAGGTCACAGCTCCTATAATTCACCCCTCCACTTT.

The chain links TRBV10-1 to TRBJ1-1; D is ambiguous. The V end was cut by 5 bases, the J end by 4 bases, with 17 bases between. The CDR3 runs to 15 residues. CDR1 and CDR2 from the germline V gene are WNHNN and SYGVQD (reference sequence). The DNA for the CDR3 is TGCGCCAGCAGTCTGCCTAGCGGCTTACGCACTGAAGCTTTCTTT. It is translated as CASSLPSGLRTEAFF.

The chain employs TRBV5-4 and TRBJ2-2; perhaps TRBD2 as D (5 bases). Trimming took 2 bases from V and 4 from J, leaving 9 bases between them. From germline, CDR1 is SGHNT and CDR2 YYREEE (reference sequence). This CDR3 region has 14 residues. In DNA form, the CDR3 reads TGTGCCAGCAGCTTAAAAGCGGCCACCGGGGAGCTGTTTTTT. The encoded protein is CASSLKAATGELFF.

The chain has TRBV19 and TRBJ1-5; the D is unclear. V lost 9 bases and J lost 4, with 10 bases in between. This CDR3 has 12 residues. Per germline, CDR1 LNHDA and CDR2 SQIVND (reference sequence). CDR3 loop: CASRFYNQPQHF. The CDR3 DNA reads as TGTGCCAGCCGGTTCTATAATCAGCCCCAGCATTTT.

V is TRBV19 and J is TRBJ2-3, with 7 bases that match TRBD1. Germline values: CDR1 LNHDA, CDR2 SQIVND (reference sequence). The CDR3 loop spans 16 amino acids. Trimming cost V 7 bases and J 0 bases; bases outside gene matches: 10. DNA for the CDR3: TGTGCCAGTACCCCCAACAGGGGCTCTAGCACAGATACGCAGTATTTT. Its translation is CASTPNRGSSTDTQYF.

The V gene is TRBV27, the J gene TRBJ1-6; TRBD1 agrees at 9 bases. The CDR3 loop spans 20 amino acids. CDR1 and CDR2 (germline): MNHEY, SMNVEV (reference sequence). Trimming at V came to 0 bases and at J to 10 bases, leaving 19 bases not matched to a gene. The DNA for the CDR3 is TGTGCCAGCAGTTTATCGTACCCCTTGCGGTCGACAGGGGGTTTCTCACCCCTCCACTTT. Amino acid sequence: CASSLSYPLRSTGGFSPLHF.

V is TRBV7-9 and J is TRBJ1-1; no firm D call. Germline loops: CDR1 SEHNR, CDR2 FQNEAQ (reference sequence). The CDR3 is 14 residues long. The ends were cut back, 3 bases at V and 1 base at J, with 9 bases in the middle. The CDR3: CASSFLGGNTEAFF. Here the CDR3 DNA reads TGTGCCAGCAGCTTTCTTGGAGGGAACACTGAAGCTTTCTTT.

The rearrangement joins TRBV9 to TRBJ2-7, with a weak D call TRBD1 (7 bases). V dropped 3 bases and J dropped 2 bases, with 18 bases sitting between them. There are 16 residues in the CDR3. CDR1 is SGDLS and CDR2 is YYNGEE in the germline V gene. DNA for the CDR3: TGTGCCAGCAGCGCTAATGACAGGGAGGAAACCTACGAGCAGTACTTC. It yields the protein CASSANDREETYEQYF.

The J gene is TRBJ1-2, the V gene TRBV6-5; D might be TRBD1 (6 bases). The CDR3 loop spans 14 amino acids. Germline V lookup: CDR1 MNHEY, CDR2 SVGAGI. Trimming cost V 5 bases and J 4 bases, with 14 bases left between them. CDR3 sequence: CASSTEQGLYGYTF. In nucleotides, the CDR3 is TGTGCCAGCAGTACAGAACAGGGCCTCTATGGCTACACCTTC.

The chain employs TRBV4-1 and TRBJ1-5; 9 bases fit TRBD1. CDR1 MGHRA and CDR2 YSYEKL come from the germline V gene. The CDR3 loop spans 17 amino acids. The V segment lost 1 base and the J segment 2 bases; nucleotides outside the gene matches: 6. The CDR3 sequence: CASSQGPDRGGNQPQHF. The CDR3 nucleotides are TGCGCCAGCAGCCAAGGGCCGGACAGGGGAGGCAATCAGCCCCAGCATTTT.

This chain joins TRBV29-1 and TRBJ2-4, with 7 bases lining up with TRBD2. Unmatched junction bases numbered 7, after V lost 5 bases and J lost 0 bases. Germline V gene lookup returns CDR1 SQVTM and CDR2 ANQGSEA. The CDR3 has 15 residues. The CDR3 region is CSVFPGGEAKNIQYF. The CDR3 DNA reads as TGCAGCGTTTTCCCGGGGGGTGAAGCCAAAAACATTCAGTACTTC.

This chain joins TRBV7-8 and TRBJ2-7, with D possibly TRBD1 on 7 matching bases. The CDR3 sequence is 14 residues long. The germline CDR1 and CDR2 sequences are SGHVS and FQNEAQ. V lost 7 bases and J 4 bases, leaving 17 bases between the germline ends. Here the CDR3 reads CASTAHQGGYEQYF. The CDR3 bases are TGTGCCAGCACCGCCCACCAGGGGGGATACGAGCAGTACTTC.